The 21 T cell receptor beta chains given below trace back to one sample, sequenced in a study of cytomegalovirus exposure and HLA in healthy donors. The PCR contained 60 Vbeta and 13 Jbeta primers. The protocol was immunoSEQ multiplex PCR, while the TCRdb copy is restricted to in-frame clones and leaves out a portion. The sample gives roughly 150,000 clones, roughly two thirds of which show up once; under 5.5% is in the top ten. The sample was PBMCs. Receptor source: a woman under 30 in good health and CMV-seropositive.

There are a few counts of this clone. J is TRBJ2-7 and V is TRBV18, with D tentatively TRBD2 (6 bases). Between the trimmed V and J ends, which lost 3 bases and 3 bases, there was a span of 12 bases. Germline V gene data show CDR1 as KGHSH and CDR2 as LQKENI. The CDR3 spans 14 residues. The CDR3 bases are TGTGCCAGCTCACCCCGTGACGGGGGCTACGAGCAGTACTTC. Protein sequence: CASSPRDGGYEQYF.

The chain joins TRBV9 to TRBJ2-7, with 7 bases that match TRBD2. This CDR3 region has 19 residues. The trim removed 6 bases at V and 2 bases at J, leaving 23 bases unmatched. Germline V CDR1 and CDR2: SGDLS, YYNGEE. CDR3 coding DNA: TGTGCCAGCAACGGGGAGGGACGGGGGTCAAGCGGGCGCCCCTACGAGCAGTACTTC. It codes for CASNGEGRGSSGRPYEQYF.

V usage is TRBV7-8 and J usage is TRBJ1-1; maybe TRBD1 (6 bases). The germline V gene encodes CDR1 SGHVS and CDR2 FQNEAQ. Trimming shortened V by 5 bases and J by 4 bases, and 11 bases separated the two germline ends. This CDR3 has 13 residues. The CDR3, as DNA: TGTGCCAGCAGCCCCAGCAGGGGCACTGAAGCTTTCTTT. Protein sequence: CASSPSRGTEAFF. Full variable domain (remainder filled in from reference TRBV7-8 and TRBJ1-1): GAGVSQSPRYKVAKRGQDVALRCDPISGHVSLFWYQQALGQGPEFLTYFQNEAQLDKSGLPSDRFFAERPEGSVSTLKIQRTQQEDSAVYLCASSPSRGTEAFFGQGTRLTVV.

CDR3 protein: CASSPRLRLAGGGTGELFF. As DNA, the CDR3 is TGCGCCAGCAGCCCTCGACTACGACTAGCGGGTGGCGGCACCGGGGAGCTGTTTTTT. This chain uses TRBV4-1 with TRBJ2-2, with TRBD2 matching over 10 bases. After removal of 4 bases from V and 4 bases from J, the junction contained 15 bases not matched to a gene. This CDR3 region has 19 residues. Germline V CDR1 and CDR2: MGHRA, YSYEKL.

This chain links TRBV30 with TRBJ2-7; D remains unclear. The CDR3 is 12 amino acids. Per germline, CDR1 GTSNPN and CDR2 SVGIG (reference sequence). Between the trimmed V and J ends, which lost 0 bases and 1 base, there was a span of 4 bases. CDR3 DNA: TGTGCCTGGAGTGTTTCGTCCTACGAGCAGTACTTC. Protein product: CAWSVSSYEQYF.

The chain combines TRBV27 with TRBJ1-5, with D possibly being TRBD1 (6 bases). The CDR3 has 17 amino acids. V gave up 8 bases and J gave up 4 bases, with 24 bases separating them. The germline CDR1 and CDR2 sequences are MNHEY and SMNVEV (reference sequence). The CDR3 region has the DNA TGTGCCAGCGCTGCGGGGGCGGGGGGCGCAAGAAATCAGCCCCAGCATTTT. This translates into CASAAGAGGARNQPQHF.

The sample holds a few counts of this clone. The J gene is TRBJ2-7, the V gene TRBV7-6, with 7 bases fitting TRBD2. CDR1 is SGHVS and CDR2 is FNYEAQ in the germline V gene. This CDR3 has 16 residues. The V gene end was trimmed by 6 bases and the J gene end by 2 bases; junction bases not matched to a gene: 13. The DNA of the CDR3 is TGTGCCAGCAGTTTGGCCCGACTAGCCGGCCCCTACGAGCAGTACTTC. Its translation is CASSLARLAGPYEQYF.

CDR3 bases: TGTGCCAGCAGAACTCCAAGGAACACTGAAGCTTTCTTT. Protein sequence: CASRTPRNTEAFF. This chain connects TRBV6-5 to TRBJ1-1; D remains unclear. The V end lost 6 bases, the J end lost 1 base, and 9 bases lay between the germline ends. The CDR3 has 13 amino acids. Germline CDR1 MNHEY, CDR2 SVGAGI.

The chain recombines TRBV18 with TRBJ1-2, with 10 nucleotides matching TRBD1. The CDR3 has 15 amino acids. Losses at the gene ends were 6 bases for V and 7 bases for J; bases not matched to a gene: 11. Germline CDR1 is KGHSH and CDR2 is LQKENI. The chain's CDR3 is CASSTTGTGDAGYTF. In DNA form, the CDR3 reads TGTGCCAGCTCGACCACCGGGACAGGGGACGCTGGCTACACCTTC. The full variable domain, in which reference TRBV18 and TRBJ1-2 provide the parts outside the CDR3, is NAGVMQNPRHLVRRRGQEARLRCSPMKGHSHVYWYRQLPEEGLKFMVYLQKENIIDESGMPKERFSAEFPKEGPSILRIQQVVRGDSAAYFCASSTTGTGDAGYTFGSGTRLTVV.

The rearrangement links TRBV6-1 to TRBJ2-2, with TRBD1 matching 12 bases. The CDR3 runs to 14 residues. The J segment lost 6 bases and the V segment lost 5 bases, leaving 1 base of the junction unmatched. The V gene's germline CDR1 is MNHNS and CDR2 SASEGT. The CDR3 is CASSWDRGPGELFF. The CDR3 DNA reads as TGTGCCAGCAGTTGGGACAGGGGGCCCGGGGAGCTGTTTTTT.

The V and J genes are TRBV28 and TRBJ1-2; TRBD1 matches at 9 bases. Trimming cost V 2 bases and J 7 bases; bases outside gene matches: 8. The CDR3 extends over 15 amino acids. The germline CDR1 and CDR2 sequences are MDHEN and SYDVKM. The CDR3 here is CASSLPSTGGGGYTF. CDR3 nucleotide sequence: TGTGCCAGCAGTTTACCCTCGACAGGGGGAGGTGGCTACACCTTC.

The CDR3 reads CASISQGSSYEQYF. As DNA, the CDR3 is TGTGCCAGCATCTCACAGGGCAGTTCCTACGAGCAGTACTTC. This chain links TRBV28 with TRBJ2-7; tentatively, D is TRBD1 (6 bases). CDR3 length equals 14 residues. V dropped 7 bases and J dropped 1 base, with 14 bases sitting between them. Germline-derived CDR1 and CDR2 are MDHEN and SYDVKM. Based on the CDR3 plus reference TRBV28 and TRBJ2-7, the full variable domain is DVKVTQSSRYLVKRTGEKVFLECVQDMDHENMFWYRQDPGLGLRLIYFSYDVKMKEKGDIPEGYSVSREKKERFSLILESASTNQTSMYLCASISQGSSYEQYFGPGTRLTVT.

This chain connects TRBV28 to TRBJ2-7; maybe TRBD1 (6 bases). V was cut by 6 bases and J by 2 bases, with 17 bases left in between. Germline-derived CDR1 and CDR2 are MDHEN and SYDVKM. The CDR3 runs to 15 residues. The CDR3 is CASRATGSRAYEQYF. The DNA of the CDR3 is TGTGCCAGCAGGGCCACAGGGTCCAGAGCCTACGAGCAGTACTTC.

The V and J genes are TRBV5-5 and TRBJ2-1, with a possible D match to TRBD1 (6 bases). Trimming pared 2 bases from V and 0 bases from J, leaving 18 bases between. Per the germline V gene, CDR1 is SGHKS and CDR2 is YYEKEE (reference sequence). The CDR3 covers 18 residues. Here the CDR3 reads CASSFGDPGASSYNEQFF. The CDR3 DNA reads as TGTGCCAGCAGCTTTGGAGATCCAGGGGCCTCCTCCTACAATGAGCAGTTCTTC.

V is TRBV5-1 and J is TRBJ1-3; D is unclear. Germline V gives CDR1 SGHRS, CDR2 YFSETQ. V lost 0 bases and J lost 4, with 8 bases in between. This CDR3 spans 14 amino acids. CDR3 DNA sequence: TGCGCCAGCAGCTTGGTCCCCGGGGGAAACACCATATATTTT. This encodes CASSLVPGGNTIYF. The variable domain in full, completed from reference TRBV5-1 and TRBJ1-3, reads KAGVTQTPRYLIKTRGQQVTLSCSPISGHRSVSWYQQTPGQGLQFLFEYFSETQRNKGNFPGRFSGRQFSNSRSEMNVSTLELGDSALYLCASSLVPGGNTIYFGEGSWLTVV.

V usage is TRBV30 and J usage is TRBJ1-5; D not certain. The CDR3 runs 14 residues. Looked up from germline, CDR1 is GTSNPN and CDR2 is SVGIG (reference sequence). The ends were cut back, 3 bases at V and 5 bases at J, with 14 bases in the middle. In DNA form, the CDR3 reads TGTGCCTGGAGCCATGTGTCGGAGGATCAGCCCCAGCATTTT. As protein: CAWSHVSEDQPQHF.

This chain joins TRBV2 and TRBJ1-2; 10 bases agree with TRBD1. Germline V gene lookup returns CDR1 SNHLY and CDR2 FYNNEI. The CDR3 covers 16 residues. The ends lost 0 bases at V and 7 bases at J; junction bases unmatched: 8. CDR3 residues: CASSEAGQGDWGGYTF. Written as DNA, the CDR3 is TGTGCCAGCAGTGAAGCCGGACAGGGGGACTGGGGTGGCTACACCTTC.

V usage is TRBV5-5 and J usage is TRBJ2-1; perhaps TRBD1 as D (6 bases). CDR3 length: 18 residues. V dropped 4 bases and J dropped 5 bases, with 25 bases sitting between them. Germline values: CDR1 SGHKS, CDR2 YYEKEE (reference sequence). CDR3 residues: CASSRSPPGWGPDNEQFF. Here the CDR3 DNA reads TGTGCCAGCAGCCGATCCCCCCCAGGGTGGGGGCCAGACAATGAGCAGTTCTTC.

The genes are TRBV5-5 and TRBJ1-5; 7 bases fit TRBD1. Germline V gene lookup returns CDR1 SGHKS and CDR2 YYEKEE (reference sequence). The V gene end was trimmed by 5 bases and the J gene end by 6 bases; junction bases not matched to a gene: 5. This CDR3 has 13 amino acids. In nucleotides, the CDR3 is TGTGCCAGCAGTAGACAGGGCGGTCAGCCCCAGCATTTT. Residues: CASSRQGGQPQHF.

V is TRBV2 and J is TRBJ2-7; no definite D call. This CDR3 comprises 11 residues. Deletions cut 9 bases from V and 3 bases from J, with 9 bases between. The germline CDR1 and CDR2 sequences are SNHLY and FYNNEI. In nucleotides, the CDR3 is TGTGCCAGGGGCGCCGGCTACGAGCAGTACTTC. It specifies CARGAGYEQYF.

This CDR3 is CASSQYSGGADEQFF. CDR3 coding DNA: TGTGCCAGCAGCCAATATAGCGGGGGGGCCGATGAGCAGTTCTTC. The chain combines TRBV13 with TRBJ2-1; TRBD2 aligns across 11 bases. Germline lookup yields CDR1 PRHDT and CDR2 FYEKMQ (reference sequence). V was clipped by 5 bases and J by 8 bases; unmatched bases: 8. This CDR3 spans 15 amino acids.